This is a list of T cell receptor beta chains from one sample in a study of blood T cell repertoires in COVID-19. TCRdb's copy holds only in-frame clones and misses some; the assay was immunoSEQ multiplex PCR. The table has about 310,000 clones, around 87% seen once. The sequencing input was peripheral blood. The receptors stem from a woman aged 45-59 years who had recovered from COVID-19. Each CDR3 is given with its conserved first and last residue. The order of the fields is D gene, V gene, J gene, clone size, CDR3 DNA, CDR3 protein. D genes are given only for firm matches. Clone sizes are given selectively: once, few, many, or a class where the clone is expanded.

D: -; V: TRBV11-2; J: TRBJ1-1; size: -; DNA: TGTGCCAGCAGCCCAGGGGCAGGGGTTCTGAACACTGAAGCTTTCTTT; CDR3: CASSPGAGVLNTEAFF
D: TRBD1; V: TRBV10-3; J: TRBJ1-2; size: -; DNA: TGTGCCATCAGGGGGAGGACAGGGGAGGTTGGCTACACCTTC; CDR3: CAIRGRTGEVGYTF
D: -; V: TRBV10-3; J: TRBJ2-2; size: -; DNA: TGTGCCAGCAAAACCGTCGGGGATGCGGGCGGGGAGCTGTTTTTT; CDR3: CASKTVGDAGGELFF
D: -; V: TRBV5-4; J: TRBJ1-6; size: -; DNA: TGTGCCAGCCGCGGAACCTATAATTCACCCCTCCACTTT; CDR3: CASRGTYNSPLHF
D: -; V: TRBV5-1; J: TRBJ1-1; size: -; DNA: TGCGCCAGCACTCTTAAGGTCCCGGGGACAACTGAAGCTTTCTTT; CDR3: CASTLKVPGTTEAFF
D: TRBD2; V: TRBV7-2; J: TRBJ2-4; size: -; DNA: TGTGCCAGCGCGCTCCATCCCGGGACTATCAAAAACATTCAGTACTTC; CDR3: CASALHPGTIKNIQYF
D: TRBD2; V: TRBV19; J: TRBJ2-1; size: -; DNA: TGTGCCAGTAGTATTCGGCGGGAGGGCCTGTGGGAGCAGTTCTTC; CDR3: CASSIRREGLWEQFF
D: -; V: TRBV7-2; J: TRBJ2-3; size: -; DNA: TGTGCCAGCAGCTTAGTATCCGCGGCCGGAGATACGCAGTATTTT; CDR3: CASSLVSAAGDTQYF
D: -; V: TRBV11-1; J: TRBJ1-2; size: once; DNA: TGTGCCAGCAGCTTAGGGGCAAGCGGCTACACCTTC; CDR3: CASSLGASGYTF
D: -; V: TRBV27; J: TRBJ2-1; size: -; DNA: TGTGCCAGCAGTCCAAGGGGGGGAGGGAATGAGCAGTTCTTC; CDR3: CASSPRGGGNEQFF
D: -; V: TRBV12-3/TRBV12-4; J: TRBJ1-6; size: -; DNA: TGTGCCAGCAGTTTTAACGGTAATTCACCCCTCCACTTT; CDR3: CASSFNGNSPLHF